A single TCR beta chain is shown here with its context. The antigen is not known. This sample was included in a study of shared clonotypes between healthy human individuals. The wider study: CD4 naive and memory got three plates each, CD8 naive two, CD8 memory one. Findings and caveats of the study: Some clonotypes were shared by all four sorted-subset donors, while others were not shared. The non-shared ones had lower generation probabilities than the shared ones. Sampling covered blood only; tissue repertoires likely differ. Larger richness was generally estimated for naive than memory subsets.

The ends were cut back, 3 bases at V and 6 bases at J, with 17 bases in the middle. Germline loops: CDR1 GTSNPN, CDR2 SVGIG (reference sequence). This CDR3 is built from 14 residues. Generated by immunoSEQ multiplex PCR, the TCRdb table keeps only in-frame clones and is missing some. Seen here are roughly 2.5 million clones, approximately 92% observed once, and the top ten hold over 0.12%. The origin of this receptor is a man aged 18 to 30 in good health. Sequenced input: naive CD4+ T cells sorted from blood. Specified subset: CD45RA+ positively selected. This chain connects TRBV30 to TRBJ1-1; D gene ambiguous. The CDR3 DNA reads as TGTGCCTGGAGGGCGACTGCGCTGAGGGCTGAAGCTTTCTTT. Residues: CAWRATALRAEAFF. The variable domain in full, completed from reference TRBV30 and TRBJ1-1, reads SQTIHQWPATLVQPVGSPLSLECTVEGTSNPNLYWYRQAAGRGLQLLFYSVGIGQISSEVPQNLSASRPQDRQFILSSKKLLLSDSGFYLCAWRATALRAEAFFGQGTRLTVV.